A single sample gave rise to the 14 T cell receptor beta chains below, sequenced in a study of blood T cell repertoires in COVID-19. Method: immunoSEQ multiplex PCR; TCRdb's copy keeps in-frame clones and lacks some. The sample lists fewer than 90,000 clones, around 72% occurring once. Sequencing was done on a sample of peripheral blood. These receptors were collected from a woman older than 75 with acute or convalescent COVID-19.

The V gene is TRBV7-3, the J gene TRBJ1-1, with D possibly TRBD1 on 5 matching bases. V shed 5 bases and J shed 6 bases, with 13 bases lying between them. The germline gives CDR1 SGHTA, CDR2 FQGTGA. CDR3 size: 13 residues. The CDR3 here is CASSQRPGAEAFF. CDR3 bases: TGTGCCAGCAGCCAACGTCCGGGGGCTGAAGCTTTCTTT.

The chain employs TRBV30 and TRBJ1-2; TRBD1 might be the D (5 bases). Germline V gives CDR1 GTSNPN, CDR2 SVGIG (reference sequence). The CDR3 runs 16 residues. V dropped 2 bases and J dropped 8 bases, with 24 bases sitting between them. CDR3 in amino acids: CAWSIVRQRDPWGYTF. The CDR3 bases are TGTGCCTGGAGTATCGTCAGACAGCGCGACCCCTGGGGCTACACCTTC.

This clone was counted many times. The chain is built from TRBV5-1 and TRBJ2-7, with 9 positions matching TRBD1. There are 15 residues in the CDR3. The germline V gene encodes CDR1 SGHRS and CDR2 YFSETQ. The ends lost 3 bases at V and 5 bases at J; junction bases unmatched: 9. This CDR3 is CASSSPGTGLNEQYF. For the CDR3, the DNA is TGCGCCAGCAGCTCTCCGGGGACAGGGTTGAACGAGCAGTACTTC.

This clone was seen a single time. V is TRBV30 and J is TRBJ2-3; 8 positions agree with TRBD1. The CDR3 loop spans 14 amino acids. V lost 5 bases, J lost 4 bases, and 8 bases stayed unmatched. The V gene's germline CDR1 is GTSNPN and CDR2 SVGIG (reference sequence). CDR3 residues: CAWRTGYGPDTQYF. In nucleotides, the CDR3 is TGTGCCTGGCGGACAGGGTACGGTCCAGATACGCAGTATTTT.

This clone came up a few times. The chain joins TRBV7-6 to TRBJ1-3, with 7 nucleotides matching TRBD1. Per germline, CDR1 SGHVS and CDR2 FNYEAQ. CDR3 length: 16 amino acids. The V and J ends lost 6 bases and 4 bases, in that order; junction bases with no gene match: 12. CDR3 coding DNA: TGTGCCAGCAGAAAGGGGCTAGGGGGCTCAGGAAACACCATATATTTT. Protein product: CASRKGLGGSGNTIYF.

The chain couples TRBV29-1 to TRBJ2-1; 10 nucleotides align to TRBD2. CDR1 and CDR2 (germline): SQVTM, ANQGSEA. After removal of 5 bases from V and 6 bases from J, the junction contained 10 bases not matched to a gene. This CDR3 spans 15 amino acids. CDR3 nucleotide sequence: TGCAGCGTTACAACCGGGACTAGCGAGTCCAATGAGCAGTTCTTC. Its protein is CSVTTGTSESNEQFF.

The chain has TRBV2 and TRBJ1-5; TRBD1 might be the D (5 bases). From germline, CDR1 is SNHLY and CDR2 FYNNEI. The length of the CDR3 is 14 residues. Trimming cost V 6 bases and J 1 base, with 10 bases left between them. CDR3 coding DNA: TGTGCCAGCAGGCAGGGCGAGAGCAATCAGCCCCAGCATTTT. Encoded protein: CASRQGESNQPQHF.

V gene TRBV4-2 combines with J gene TRBJ1-3, with a possible D match to TRBD1 (5 bases). V was clipped by 0 bases and J by 0 bases, with 12 bases between them. The germline CDR1 and CDR2 sequences are LGHNA and YNFKEQ. This CDR3 region has 17 residues. The CDR3 reads CASSQESSRASGNTIYF. CDR3 in DNA: TGTGCCAGCAGCCAAGAAAGTAGCAGGGCCTCTGGAAACACCATATATTTT.

CDR3 amino acids: CASSISTPAGGDNEQFF. CDR3 nucleotides: TGTGCCAGCAGTATCTCCACTCCAGCGGGGGGGGACAATGAGCAGTTCTTC. V is TRBV2 and J is TRBJ2-1, with TRBD2 matching over 10 bases. The germline gives CDR1 SNHLY, CDR2 FYNNEI. The CDR3 is made up of 17 amino acids. J lost 5 bases, V lost 5 bases, and 12 bases had no gene match.

The V call is TRBV18, the J call TRBJ1-6; maybe TRBD1 (5 bases). The CDR3 sequence is 13 residues long. V gave up 7 bases and J gave up 7 bases, with 11 bases separating them. Germline CDR1 is KGHSH and CDR2 is LQKENI. The CDR3 region has the DNA TGTGCCAGCTTGGGGGGGTTCAATTCACCCCTCCACTTT. Protein: CASLGGFNSPLHF.

The rearrangement uses TRBV5-1 and TRBJ2-1; 11 bases align to TRBD1. The CDR3 contains 15 residues. The junction had 7 bases not matched to a gene; V was cut back by 5 bases and J by 6 bases. The V gene's germline CDR1 is SGHRS and CDR2 YFSETQ. CDR3 loop: CASSDPGQGGNEQFF. CDR3 sequence (DNA): TGCGCCAGCAGTGATCCGGGACAGGGGGGCAATGAGCAGTTCTTC.

The rearrangement joins TRBV6-5 to TRBJ1-1; possibly TRBD1 for D (5 bases). The CDR3 runs 16 residues. CDR1 and CDR2 (germline): MNHEY, SVGAGI. V was cut by 2 bases and J by 2 bases, with 15 bases left in between. The CDR3: CASSYGGGSGNTEAFF. The CDR3 bases are TGTGCCAGCAGTTACGGGGGGGGGAGCGGAAACACTGAAGCTTTCTTT.

The chain carries TRBV3-1 (or the pseudogene TRBV3-2) and TRBJ1-2; D not resolved. Between the trimmed V and J ends, which lost 1 base and 5 bases, there was a span of 5 bases. This CDR3 spans 12 amino acids. The germline V gene encodes CDR1 LGHDT and CDR2 YNNKEL (reference sequence). The CDR3: CASSQVGYGYTF. CDR3 sequence (DNA): TGTGCCAGCAGCCAAGTCGGGTATGGCTACACCTTC.

Details on this clone: Germline is not matched at one junction end, which may reflect a read error. V and J are TRBV6-1 and TRBJ1-4, with D possibly being TRBD1 (5 bases). Germline V gene lookup returns CDR1 MNHNS and CDR2 SASEGT. The CDR3 spans 14 residues. CDR3 sequence (DNA): TGTGCCAGCAGTGAATCCCGGGCTCTCTGGGGCCCACGGTTT. Translated: CASSESRALWGPRF.